This TCR beta chain was identified in a study of T cells in Graves' hyperthyroidism and ophthalmopathy (dated 2019 in TCRdb). Study-level background: Peripheral blood samples were taken at the time of initial diagnosis, prior to any treatment. In several Graves' hyperthyroidism patients, the study also compared T-cell repertoires from thyroid tissue with T-cell repertoires from blood. To identify distinguishing TCR V-J signatures, a discovery cohort of some 100 patients was used, comprising 43 with Graves' ophthalmopathy and around 60 with stable Graves' hyperthyroidism. An independent validation cohort of under 20 hyperthyroidism patients and 15 or so patients who later progressed to ophthalmopathy tested prospective prediction of ophthalmopathy. TCR Vbeta CDR3 sequencing of roughly 140 peripheral blood samples (about 45 ophthalmopathy, around 80 hyperthyroidism and some 17 progressor patients) is reported in the paper. The 95 to 100 discovery patients were divided at random into training and test sets in a 7:3 ratio. Once sampling was done, hyperthyroidism patients were given methimazole at a starting dose of 30 mg daily, whereas ophthalmopathy patients were given high-dose intravenous methylprednisolone.

Stable Graves' hyperthyroidism was defined as no progression to ophthalmopathy during 18 months of follow-up. Hyperthyroidism patients were newly diagnosed, with disease duration under 2 months, and aged 18 to 65 years. Patients with uncontrolled infections, other autoimmune diseases, pregnancy or lactation were excluded. Diagnoses were based on clinical symptoms, serum thyroxine and TRAb, thyroid ultrasound and orbital computed tomography. PBMCs were isolated from approximately 10 ml of fresh peripheral blood by Ficoll-Paque density gradient centrifugation. Trizol reagent was used to extract total RNA, and RNA quality was then checked on an Agilent 2100 Bioanalyzer. Overall study results and their limits: Sample size was not statistically predetermined, and investigators were not blinded to group allocation. In validation, progression to ophthalmopathy was predicted by the model with 55% to 71% sensitivity and just over 72% specificity, a median of around 5.9 months before onset. In cross-validation, a model built on a 13 V-J signature told ophthalmopathy apart from stable hyperthyroidism with roughly 87% sensitivity and around 84% specificity, and in testing the same model reached 80%/75%. Blood samples also contained most of the expanded thyroid clonotypes (frequency above 0.001), which suggests that blood repertoires may reflect thyroid immune responses.

As encoded in the germline V gene, CDR1 is ENHRY while CDR2 is SYGVKD. The CDR3, from cysteine to phenylalanine, totals 15 residues. Of all the DNA, just the CDR3 is kept, 45 bases in frame from base 1. Trimming removed 4 bases from V and 0 bases from J, leaving 13 bases between the germline ends. This clonotype was recorded at least ten times. Its antigen specificity is not known. Base quality data are lacking; no much larger clone is found one base away. TCR beta CDR3 regions were amplified from RNA transcripts. The first round of RT-PCR for the TCR CDR3 was performed with the HTBI primer set and the Qiagen OneStep RT-PCR kit. The libraries were constructed in a second round of multiplex PCR and then size-selected and purified. Libraries were sequenced paired-end with 100 bp reads on an Illumina HiSeq2000. From the authors' description of their analysis: SOAPnuke was used to process the raw data, throwing out any read that contained adapters or uncalled bases, had a mean Phred below 15, or lacked an exact constant-primer or identifier match. COPE v1.2.5 was used to merge high-quality paired reads, and clonotypes were defined as unique nucleotide sequences. Clonotypes were aligned to IMGT TRBV, TRBD and TRBJ reference segments using MiTCR v1.1. The analysis was restricted to V-J combinations with a frequency above 0.0001, which together covered 98% to 99.2% of the repertoires. A TCS score was defined as the ratio between F50 (clonal expansion) and ExV (chaos), using BLOSUM62-based TCRdist between CDR3 peptides within each V-J. Welch's t-statistics and random forest reduced 450 to 600 V-J features to 10 to 15, which were used in a naive Bayes classifier (R e1071). Thyroid-blood repertoire similarity was quantified with the Morisita-Horn index. TCRdb redid the processing of the public reads, applying fastp at Q25 and MiXCR, and retained in-frame beta chains. Rows are unified per CDR3 protein, each entry keeping the most common DNA and genes. TCRdb's processing, not the study's, gives the V and J calls here. The sample has 700,000 to 850,000 distinct CDR3 sequences on record, roughly a third of them singletons. The top ten constitute 31% of the sample.

The receptor chain draws on TRBV10-3 and TRBJ2-7; TRBD2 is possibly the D segment (6 matching bases). The material sequenced was blood. This clonotype was obtained from a middle-aged woman with Graves' hyperthyroidism. At the DNA level, the sequence is TGTGCCATCAGTGGCGGGACCGAAAGCTCCTACGAGCAGTACTTC. Translated, this gives CAISGGTESSYEQYF.